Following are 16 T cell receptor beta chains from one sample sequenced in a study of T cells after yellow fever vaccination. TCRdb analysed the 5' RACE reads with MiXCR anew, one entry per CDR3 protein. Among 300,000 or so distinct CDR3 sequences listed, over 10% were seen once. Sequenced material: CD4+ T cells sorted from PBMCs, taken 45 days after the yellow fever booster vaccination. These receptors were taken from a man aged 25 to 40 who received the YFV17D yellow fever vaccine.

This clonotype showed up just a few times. This CDR3 is CASSIGTGADTQYF. DNA for the CDR3: TGTGCCAGCAGCATAGGGACAGGGGCTGATACGCAGTATTTT. The chain uses TRBV7-7 and TRBJ2-3; TRBD1 aligns across 10 bases. The V gene's germline CDR1 is SSHAT and CDR2 FNYEAQ (reference sequence). V dropped 5 bases and J dropped 6; count of bases not matched to a gene: 5. The CDR3 contains 14 residues.

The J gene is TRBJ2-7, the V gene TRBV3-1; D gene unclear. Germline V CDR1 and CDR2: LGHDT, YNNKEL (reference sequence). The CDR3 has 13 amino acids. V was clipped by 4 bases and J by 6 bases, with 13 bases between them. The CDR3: CASSRVWLGEQYF. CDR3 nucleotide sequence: TGTGCCAGCAGCCGGGTATGGTTGGGCGAGCAGTACTTC.

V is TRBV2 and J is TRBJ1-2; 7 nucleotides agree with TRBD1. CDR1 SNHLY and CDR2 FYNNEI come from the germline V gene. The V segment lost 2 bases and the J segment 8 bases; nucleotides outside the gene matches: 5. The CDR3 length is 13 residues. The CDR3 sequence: CASSERTGRGYTF. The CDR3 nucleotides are TGTGCCAGCAGTGAACGGACAGGTCGGGGCTACACCTTC.

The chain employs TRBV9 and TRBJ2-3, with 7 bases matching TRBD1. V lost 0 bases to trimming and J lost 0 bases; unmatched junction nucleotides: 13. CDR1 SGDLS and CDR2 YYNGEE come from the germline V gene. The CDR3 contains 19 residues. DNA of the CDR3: TGTGCCAGCAGCGTAGCCAGCCTCCTTTCACAGGGGAGCACAGATACGCAGTATTTT. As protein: CASSVASLLSQGSTDTQYF.

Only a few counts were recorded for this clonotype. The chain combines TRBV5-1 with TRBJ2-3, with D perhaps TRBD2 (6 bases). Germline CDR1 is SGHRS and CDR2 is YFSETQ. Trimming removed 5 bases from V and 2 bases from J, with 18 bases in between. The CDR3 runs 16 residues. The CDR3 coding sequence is TGCGCCAGCAGTCGCCTCCCGGGACTCAACACAGATACGCAGTATTTT. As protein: CASSRLPGLNTDTQYF.

The CDR3 region has the DNA TGTGCCAGCAGCTTAGGCACAGGGAGTAATACGCAGTATTTT. Translated: CASSLGTGSNTQYF. V gene TRBV7-2 combines with J gene TRBJ2-3, with D tentatively TRBD1 (6 bases). The CDR3 loop spans 14 amino acids. V lost 1 base and J 7 bases, leaving 12 bases between the germline ends. In germline, CDR1 is SGHTA, CDR2 FQGNSA.

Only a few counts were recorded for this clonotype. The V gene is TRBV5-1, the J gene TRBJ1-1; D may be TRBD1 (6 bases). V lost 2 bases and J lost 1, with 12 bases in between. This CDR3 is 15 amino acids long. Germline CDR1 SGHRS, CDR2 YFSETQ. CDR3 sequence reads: CASSFVGARNTEAFF. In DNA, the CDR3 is TGCGCCAGCAGCTTCGTGGGGGCTAGGAACACTGAAGCTTTCTTT. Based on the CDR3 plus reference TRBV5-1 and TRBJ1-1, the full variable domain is KAGVTQTPRYLIKTRGQQVTLSCSPISGHRSVSWYQQTPGQGLQFLFEYFSETQRNKGNFPGRFSGRQFSNSRSEMNVSTLELGDSALYLCASSFVGARNTEAFFGQGTRLTVV.

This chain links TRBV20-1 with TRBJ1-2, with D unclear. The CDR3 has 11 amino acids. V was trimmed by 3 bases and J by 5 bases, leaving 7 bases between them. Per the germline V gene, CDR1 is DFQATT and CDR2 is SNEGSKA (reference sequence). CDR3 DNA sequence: TGCAGTGCTAGCCGAAATTATGGCTACACCTTC. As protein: CSASRNYGYTF.

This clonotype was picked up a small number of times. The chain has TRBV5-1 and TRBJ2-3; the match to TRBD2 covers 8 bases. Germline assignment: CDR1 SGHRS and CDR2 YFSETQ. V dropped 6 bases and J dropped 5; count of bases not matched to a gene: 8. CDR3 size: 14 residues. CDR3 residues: CASNAGRGGDTQYF. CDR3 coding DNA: TGCGCCAGCAATGCGGGCCGGGGGGGAGATACGCAGTATTTT.

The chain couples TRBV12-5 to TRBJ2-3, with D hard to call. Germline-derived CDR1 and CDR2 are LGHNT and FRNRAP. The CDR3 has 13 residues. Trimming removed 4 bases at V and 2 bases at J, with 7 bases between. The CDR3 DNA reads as TGTGCTAGTGGTTCTCTACTCACAGATACGCAGTATTTT. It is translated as CASGSLLTDTQYF. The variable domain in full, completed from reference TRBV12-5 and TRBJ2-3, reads DARVTQTPRHKVTEMGQEVTMRCQPILGHNTVFWYRQTMMQGLELLAYFRNRAPLDDSGMPKDRFSAEMPDATLATLKIQPSEPRDSAVYFCASGSLLTDTQYFGPGTRLTVL.

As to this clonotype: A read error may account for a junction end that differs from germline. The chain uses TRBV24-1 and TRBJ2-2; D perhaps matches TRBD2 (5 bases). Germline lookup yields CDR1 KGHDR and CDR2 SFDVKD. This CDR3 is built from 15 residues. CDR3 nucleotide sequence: TGTGCCACCAGTGATTCGCAGGCGAACACCGGGGAGATGTTTTTT. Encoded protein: CATSDSQANTGEMFF.

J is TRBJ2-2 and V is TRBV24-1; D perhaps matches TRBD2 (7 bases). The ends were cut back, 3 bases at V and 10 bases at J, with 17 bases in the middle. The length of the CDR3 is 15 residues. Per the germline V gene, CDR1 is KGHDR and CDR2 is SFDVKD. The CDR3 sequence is CATSDRTRGSQELFF. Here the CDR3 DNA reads TGTGCCACCAGTGATAGGACTAGGGGGAGCCAGGAGCTGTTTTTT.

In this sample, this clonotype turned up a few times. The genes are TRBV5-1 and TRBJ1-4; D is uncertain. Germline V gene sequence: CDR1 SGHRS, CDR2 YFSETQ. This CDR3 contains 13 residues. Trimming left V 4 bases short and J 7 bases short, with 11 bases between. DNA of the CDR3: TGCGCCAGCAGCCCGACGGATTTTGAAAAACTGTTTTTT. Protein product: CASSPTDFEKLFF.

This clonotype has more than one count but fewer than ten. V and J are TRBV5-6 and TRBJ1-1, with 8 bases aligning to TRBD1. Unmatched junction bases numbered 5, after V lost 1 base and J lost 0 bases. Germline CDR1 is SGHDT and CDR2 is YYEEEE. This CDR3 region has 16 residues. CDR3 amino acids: CASSLTQGALNTEAFF. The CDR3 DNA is TGTGCCAGCAGCTTGACGCAGGGGGCTTTGAACACTGAAGCTTTCTTT.

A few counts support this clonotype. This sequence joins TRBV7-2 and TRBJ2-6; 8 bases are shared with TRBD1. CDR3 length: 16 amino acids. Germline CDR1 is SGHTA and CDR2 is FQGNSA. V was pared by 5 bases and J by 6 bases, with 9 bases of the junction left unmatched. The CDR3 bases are TGTGCCAGCAGCATACTAGGACAGGGTTCGGCCAACGTCCTGACTTTC. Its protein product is CASSILGQGSANVLTF.

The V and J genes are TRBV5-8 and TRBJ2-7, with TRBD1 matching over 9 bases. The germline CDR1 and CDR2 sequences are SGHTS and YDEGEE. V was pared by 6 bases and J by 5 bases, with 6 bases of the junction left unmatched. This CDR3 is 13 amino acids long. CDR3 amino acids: CASNYRDRDEQYF. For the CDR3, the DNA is TGTGCCAGCAACTACCGGGACAGGGACGAGCAGTACTTC. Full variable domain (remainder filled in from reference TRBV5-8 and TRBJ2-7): EAGVTQSPTHLIKTRGQQATLRCSPISGHTSVYWYQQALGLGLQFLLWYDEGEERNRGNFPPRFSGRQFPNYSSELNVNALELEDSALYLCASNYRDRDEQYFGPGTRLTVT.